This T cell receptor (beta chain) was retrieved from a study of cytomegalovirus exposure and HLA in healthy donors. Study information: As released early, the data held about 85 million unique TCRs from HLA-typed donors. Most genotyped donors, about 81% of 350 to 500, had Caucasian-associated genetic ancestry.

The study's findings and limits: In a later analysis, at a false discovery rate of 0.05, about 17,000 TCR beta sequences matched HLA alleles.

This PCR relied on a set of 60 Vbeta primers and 13 Jbeta primers. Profiled with immunoSEQ multiplex PCR; TCRdb holds only in-frame clones, not every one. The data show 150,000 to 200,000 clones, around 62% seen once. About this clone: Antigen specificity is unknown.

V gave up 0 bases and J gave up 0 bases, with 10 bases separating them. The CDR3 is 16 residues long. The germline V gene encodes CDR1 LGHNA and CDR2 YSLEER. The V gene is TRBV4-3, the J gene TRBJ2-3, with TRBD2 as a possible D gene (6 bases). This TCR was recovered from a man in his forties or fifties in good health and CMV-seronegative. The source material was PBMCs. The CDR3 reads CASSQDPGRSTDTQYF. CDR3 DNA: TGCGCCAGCAGCCAAGACCCCGGGAGAAGCACAGATACGCAGTATTTT.